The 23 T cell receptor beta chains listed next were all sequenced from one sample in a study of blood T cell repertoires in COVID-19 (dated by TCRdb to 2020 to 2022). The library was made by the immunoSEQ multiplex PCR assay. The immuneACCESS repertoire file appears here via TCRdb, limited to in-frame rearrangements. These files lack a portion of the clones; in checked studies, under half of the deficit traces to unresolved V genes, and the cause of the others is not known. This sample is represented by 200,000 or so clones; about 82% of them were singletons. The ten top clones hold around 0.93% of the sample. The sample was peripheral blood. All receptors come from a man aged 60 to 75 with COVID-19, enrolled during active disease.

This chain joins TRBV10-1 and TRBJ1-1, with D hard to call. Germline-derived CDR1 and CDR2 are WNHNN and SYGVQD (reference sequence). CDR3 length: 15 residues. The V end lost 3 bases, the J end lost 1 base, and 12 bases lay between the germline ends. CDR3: CASSELVAANTEAFF. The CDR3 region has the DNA TGCGCCAGCAGTGAATTGGTGGCGGCGAACACTGAAGCTTTCTTT.

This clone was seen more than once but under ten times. DNA for the CDR3: TGTGCCAGCAGCGTTGGCTTGGAGCCCAATCAGCCCCAGCATTTT. As protein: CASSVGLEPNQPQHF. The rearrangement joins TRBV9 to TRBJ1-5; D remains ambiguous. Trimming took off 2 bases at V and 3 bases at J, with 12 bases between the two ends. This CDR3 comprises 15 residues. Germline-derived CDR1 and CDR2 are SGDLS and YYNGEE.

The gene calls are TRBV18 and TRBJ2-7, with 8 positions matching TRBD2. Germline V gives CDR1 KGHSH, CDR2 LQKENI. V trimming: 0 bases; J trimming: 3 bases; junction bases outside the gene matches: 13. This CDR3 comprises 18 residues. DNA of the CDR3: TGTGCCAGCTCACCACCCCCGACGGGTCGGGAGGGCCTCTACGAGCAGTACTTC. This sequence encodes CASSPPPTGREGLYEQYF.

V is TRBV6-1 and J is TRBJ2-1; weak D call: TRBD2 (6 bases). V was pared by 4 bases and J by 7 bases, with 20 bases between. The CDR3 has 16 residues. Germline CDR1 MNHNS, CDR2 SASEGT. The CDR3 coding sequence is TGTGCCAGCAGTGGTCGGGGGATATCTGGGGGAAATGAGCAGTTCTTC. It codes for CASSGRGISGGNEQFF.

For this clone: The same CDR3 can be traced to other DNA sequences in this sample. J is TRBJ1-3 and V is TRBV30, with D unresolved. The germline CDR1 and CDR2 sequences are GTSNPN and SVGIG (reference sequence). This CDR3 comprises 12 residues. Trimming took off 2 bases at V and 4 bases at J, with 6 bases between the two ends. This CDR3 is CAWSLSGNTIYF. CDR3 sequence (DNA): TGTGCCTGGAGTCTCTCGGGAAACACCATATATTTT. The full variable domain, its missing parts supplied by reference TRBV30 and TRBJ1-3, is SQTIHQWPATLVQPVGSPLSLECTVEGTSNPNLYWYRQAAGRGLQLLFYSVGIGQISSEVPQNLSASRPQDRQFILSSKKLLLSDSGFYLCAWSLSGNTIYFGEGSWLTVV.

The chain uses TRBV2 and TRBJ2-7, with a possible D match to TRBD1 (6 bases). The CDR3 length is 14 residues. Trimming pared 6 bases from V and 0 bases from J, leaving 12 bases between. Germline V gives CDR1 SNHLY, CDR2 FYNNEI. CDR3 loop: CASSFRDNSYEQYF. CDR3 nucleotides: TGTGCCAGCAGCTTCCGGGACAACTCCTACGAGCAGTACTTC.

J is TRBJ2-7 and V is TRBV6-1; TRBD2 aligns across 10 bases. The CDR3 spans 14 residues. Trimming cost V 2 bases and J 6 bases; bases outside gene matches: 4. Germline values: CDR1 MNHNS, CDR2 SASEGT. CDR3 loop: CASSESGRGIEQYF. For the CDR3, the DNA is TGTGCCAGCAGTGAAAGCGGGAGGGGAATCGAGCAGTACTTC.

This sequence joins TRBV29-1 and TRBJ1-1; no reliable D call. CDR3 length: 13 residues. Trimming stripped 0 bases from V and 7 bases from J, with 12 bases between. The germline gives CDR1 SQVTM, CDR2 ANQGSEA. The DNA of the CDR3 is TGCAGCGTTGAAGATACCAAAGACAATGAAGCTTTCTTT. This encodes CSVEDTKDNEAFF.

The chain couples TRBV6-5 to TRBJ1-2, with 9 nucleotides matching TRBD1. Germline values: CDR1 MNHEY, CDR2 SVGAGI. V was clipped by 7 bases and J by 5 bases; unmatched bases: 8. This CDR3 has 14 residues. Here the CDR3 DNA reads TGTGCCAGCACTACGGGACAGGGCTGGTATGGCTACACCTTC. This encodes CASTTGQGWYGYTF.

CDR3 sequence (DNA): TGTGCCAGCTCACCGAATAGCAACACTGAAGCTTTCTTT. Protein product: CASSPNSNTEAFF. The chain joins TRBV18 to TRBJ1-1, with D hard to call. The CDR3 has 13 residues. Trimming stripped 3 bases from V and 2 bases from J, with 7 bases between. Germline values: CDR1 KGHSH, CDR2 LQKENI.

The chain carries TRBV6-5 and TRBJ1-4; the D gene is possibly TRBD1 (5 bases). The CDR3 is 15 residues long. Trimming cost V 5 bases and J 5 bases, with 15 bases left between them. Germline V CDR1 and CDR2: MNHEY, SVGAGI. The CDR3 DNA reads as TGTGCCAGCAGTCCCCGGGGGAGCCCGAATGAAAAACTGTTTTTT. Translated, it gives CASSPRGSPNEKLFF.

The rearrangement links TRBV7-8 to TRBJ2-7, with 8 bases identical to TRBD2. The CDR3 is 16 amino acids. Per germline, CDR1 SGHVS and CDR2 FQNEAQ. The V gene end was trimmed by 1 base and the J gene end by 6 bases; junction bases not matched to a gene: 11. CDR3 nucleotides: TGTGCCAGCAGCTTAGTGCTAGCGGGCGGGGCAGGCGAGCAGTACTTC. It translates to CASSLVLAGGAGEQYF.

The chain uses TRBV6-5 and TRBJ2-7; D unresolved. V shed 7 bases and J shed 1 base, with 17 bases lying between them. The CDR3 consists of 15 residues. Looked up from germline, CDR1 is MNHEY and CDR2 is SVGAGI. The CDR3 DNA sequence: TGTGCCAGCACTGCTGGCTGGAGCGCTTCCTACGAGCAGTACTTC. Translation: CASTAGWSASYEQYF.

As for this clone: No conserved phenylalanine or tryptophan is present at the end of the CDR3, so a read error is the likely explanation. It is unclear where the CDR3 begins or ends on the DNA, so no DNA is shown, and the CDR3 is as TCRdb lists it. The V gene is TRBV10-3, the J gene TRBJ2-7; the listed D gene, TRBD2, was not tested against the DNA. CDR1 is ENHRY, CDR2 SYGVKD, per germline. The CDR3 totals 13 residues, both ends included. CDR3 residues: CAISESPPEGHVY.

In nucleotides, the CDR3 is TGTGCCAGCACGATAGCGTCGGGTGAGCAGTTCTTC. Translating gives CASTIASGEQFF. V and J are TRBV6-5 and TRBJ2-1, with D maybe TRBD2 (5 bases). Trimming left V 7 bases short and J 9 bases short, with 13 bases between. This CDR3 has 12 amino acids. Germline CDR1 and CDR2: MNHEY and SVGAGI.

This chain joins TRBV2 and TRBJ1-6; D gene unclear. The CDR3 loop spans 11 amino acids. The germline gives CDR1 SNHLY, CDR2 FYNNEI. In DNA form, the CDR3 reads TGTGCTACCAAAGGCGGTTCACCCCTCCACTTT. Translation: CATKGGSPLHF. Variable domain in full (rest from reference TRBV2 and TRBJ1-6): EPEVTQTPSHQVTQMGQEVILRCVPISNHLYFYWYRQILGQKVEFLVSFYNNEISEKSEIFDDQFSVERPDGSNFTLKIRSTKLEDSAMYFCATKGGSPLHFGNGTRLTVT.

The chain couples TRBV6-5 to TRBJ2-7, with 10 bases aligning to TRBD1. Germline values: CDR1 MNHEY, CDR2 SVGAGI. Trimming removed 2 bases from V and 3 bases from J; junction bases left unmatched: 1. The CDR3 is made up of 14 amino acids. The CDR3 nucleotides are TGTGCCAGCAGTTACCGGACAGGGGGCTACGAGCAGTACTTC. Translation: CASSYRTGGYEQYF.

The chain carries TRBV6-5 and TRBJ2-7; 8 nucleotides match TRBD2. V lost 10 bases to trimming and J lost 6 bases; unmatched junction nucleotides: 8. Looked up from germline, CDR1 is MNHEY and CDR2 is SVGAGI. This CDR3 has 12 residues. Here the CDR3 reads CAIREGGLEQYF. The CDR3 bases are TGTGCCATCCGGGAGGGGGGTCTCGAGCAGTACTTC.

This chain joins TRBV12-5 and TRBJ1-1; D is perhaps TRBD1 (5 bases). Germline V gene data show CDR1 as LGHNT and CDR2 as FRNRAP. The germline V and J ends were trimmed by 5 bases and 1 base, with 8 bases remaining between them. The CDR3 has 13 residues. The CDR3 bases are TGTGCTAGTGGTGTCAGGGAGAACACTGAAGCTTTCTTT. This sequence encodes CASGVRENTEAFF.

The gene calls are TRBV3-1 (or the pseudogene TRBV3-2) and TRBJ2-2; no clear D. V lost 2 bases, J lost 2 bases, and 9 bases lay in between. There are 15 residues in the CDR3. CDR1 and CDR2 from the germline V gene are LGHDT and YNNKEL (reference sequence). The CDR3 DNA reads TGTGCCAGCAGCCAAAGCAAGATCAACACCGGGGAGCTGTTTTTT. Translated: CASSQSKINTGELFF.

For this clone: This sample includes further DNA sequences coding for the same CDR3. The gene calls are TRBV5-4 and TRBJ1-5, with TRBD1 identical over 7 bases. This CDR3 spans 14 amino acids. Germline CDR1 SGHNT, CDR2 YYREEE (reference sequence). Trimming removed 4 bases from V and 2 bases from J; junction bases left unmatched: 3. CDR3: CASSLDRGNQPQHF. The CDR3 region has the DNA TGTGCCAGCAGCCTTGACAGGGGCAATCAGCCCCAGCATTTT.

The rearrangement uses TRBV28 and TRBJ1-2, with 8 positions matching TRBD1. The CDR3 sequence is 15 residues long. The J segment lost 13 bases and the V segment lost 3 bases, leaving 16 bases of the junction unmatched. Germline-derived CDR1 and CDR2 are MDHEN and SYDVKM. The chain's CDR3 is CASSFRYLPGGVGTF. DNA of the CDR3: TGTGCCAGCAGTTTTCGTTACCTACCAGGGGGCGTAGGCACCTTC.

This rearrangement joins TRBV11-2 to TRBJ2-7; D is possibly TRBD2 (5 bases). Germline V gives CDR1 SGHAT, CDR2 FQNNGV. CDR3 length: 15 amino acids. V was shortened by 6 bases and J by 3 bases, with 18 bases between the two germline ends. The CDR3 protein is CASRDSGGVGYEQYF. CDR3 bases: TGTGCCAGCAGGGACTCCGGTGGCGTCGGCTACGAGCAGTACTTC.